The 18 T cell receptor beta chains below come from one sample, sequenced in a study of cytomegalovirus exposure and HLA in healthy donors. The PCR made use of 60 Vbeta and 13 Jbeta primers. Measured with immunoSEQ multiplex PCR; TCRdb has only the in-frame clones, and not every one. The sample includes 150,000 or so clones, approximately 80% seen only once; the top ten take about 13%. Sample: PBMCs. The receptors were gathered from a man younger than 40 in good health and CMV-seropositive.

The V gene is TRBV6-5, the J gene TRBJ2-5, with 7 bases identical to TRBD1. J lost 2 bases, V lost 0 bases, and 3 bases had no gene match. The CDR3 runs to 15 residues. Looked up from germline, CDR1 is MNHEY and CDR2 is SVGAGI. CDR3 coding DNA: TGTGCCAGCAGTTACTCCGGGACAGCTCAAGAGACCCAGTACTTC. Translated, it gives CASSYSGTAQETQYF.

Here the CDR3 reads CASSLGQGYTDTQYF. As DNA, the CDR3 is TGCGCCAGCAGCTTGGGGCAGGGGTACACAGATACGCAGTATTTT. The chain has TRBV5-1 and TRBJ2-3; TRBD1 might be the D (6 bases). The CDR3 totals 15 residues. CDR1 and CDR2 (germline): SGHRS, YFSETQ. The V gene lost 0 bases and the J gene lost 2 bases, with 10 bases spanning the gap.

The genes are TRBV15 and TRBJ1-2, with 9 nucleotides matching TRBD1. CDR1 is LNHNV and CDR2 is YYDKDF in the germline V gene (reference sequence). The CDR3 consists of 16 residues. Unmatched junction bases numbered 8, after V lost 0 bases and J lost 6 bases. The CDR3 reads CATSRDLGTGPDGYTF. DNA of the CDR3: TGTGCCACCAGCAGAGATCTTGGGACAGGGCCTGATGGCTACACCTTC.

This chain joins TRBV6-1 and TRBJ2-7; 9 positions match TRBD1. Germline V gene lookup returns CDR1 MNHNS and CDR2 SASEGT. Trimming removed 0 bases from V and 2 bases from J; junction bases left unmatched: 11. This CDR3 contains 18 residues. DNA for the CDR3: TGTGCCAGCAGTGAAGCTACTATTGCTTGGACAGGGGCCTACGAGCAGTACTTC. Protein sequence: CASSEATIAWTGAYEQYF.

This sequence joins TRBV11-2 and TRBJ1-2, with TRBD1 as a possible D gene (6 bases). The CDR3 length is 14 residues. Per the germline V gene, CDR1 is SGHAT and CDR2 is FQNNGV. V gave up 5 bases and J gave up 3 bases, with 13 bases separating them. The CDR3 spells CASSQTGIDYGYTF. The CDR3 coding sequence is TGTGCCAGCAGCCAAACAGGGATTGACTATGGCTACACCTTC.

This clone has only a few counts. This sequence joins TRBV18 and TRBJ2-2; a possible D gene is TRBD1 (5 bases). CDR3 size: 12 residues. CDR1 and CDR2 (germline): KGHSH, LQKENI. Between the trimmed V and J ends, which lost 3 bases and 7 bases, there was a span of 6 bases. The CDR3, as DNA: TGTGCCAGCTCACCGGGGCTCGGGGAGCTGTTTTTT. Protein sequence: CASSPGLGELFF.

The V and J genes are TRBV10-1 and TRBJ2-2; D gene ambiguous. The ends were cut back, 2 bases at V and 5 bases at J, with 6 bases in the middle. Germline CDR1 and CDR2: WNHNN and SYGVQD (reference sequence). The CDR3 runs 13 residues. CDR3 region: CASSEVRTGELFF. For the CDR3, the DNA is TGCGCCAGCAGTGAGGTCCGGACCGGGGAGCTGTTTTTT.

V and J are TRBV11-3 and TRBJ1-5; 8 positions agree with TRBD1. Germline CDR1 and CDR2: SGHNT and YENEEA. The CDR3 totals 18 residues. Unmatched junction bases numbered 13, after V lost 1 base and J lost 5 bases. The CDR3 is CASSLGDEGQGADQPQHF. The CDR3, as DNA: TGTGCCAGCAGCTTAGGAGATGAGGGCCAGGGGGCCGATCAGCCCCAGCATTTT.

V is TRBV9 and J is TRBJ2-1; 7 positions match TRBD1. In germline, CDR1 is SGDLS, CDR2 YYNGEE. This CDR3 region has 14 residues. With 3 bases clipped from V and 7 bases from J, the junction kept 7 bases outside the gene matches. This CDR3 reads CASSAGTAGNEQFF. CDR3 bases: TGTGCCAGCAGCGCTGGGACAGCCGGGAATGAGCAGTTCTTC. The complete variable domain, with remaining parts taken from reference TRBV9 and TRBJ2-1, reads DSGVTQTPKHLITATGQRVTLRCSPRSGDLSVYWYQQSLDQGLQFLIQYYNGEERAKGNILERFSAQQFPDLHSELNLSSLELGDSALYFCASSAGTAGNEQFFGPGTRLTVL.

With respect to this clone: Distinct nucleotide sequences in the sample also encode this CDR3. V and J are TRBV6-6 and TRBJ2-3; D unresolved. This CDR3 spans 11 amino acids. Germline values: CDR1 MNHNY, CDR2 SVGAGI (reference sequence). V lost 4 bases, J lost 6 bases, and 5 bases lay in between. CDR3 sequence reads: CASSSADTQYF. The CDR3, as DNA: TGTGCCAGCAGTTCTGCGGATACGCAGTATTTT.

The chain links TRBV6-6 to TRBJ2-7; TRBD1 matches 9 bases. The CDR3 is 15 amino acids. CDR1 and CDR2 from the germline V gene are MNHNY and SVGAGI (reference sequence). The V gene end was trimmed by 6 bases and the J gene end by 4 bases; junction bases not matched to a gene: 10. The CDR3 loop is CASSHNPGTGYEQYF. DNA for the CDR3: TGTGCCAGCAGCCACAACCCAGGGACAGGGTACGAGCAGTACTTC.

The genes are TRBV5-4 and TRBJ2-1; 8 nucleotides align to TRBD1. V trimming: 0 bases; J trimming: 10 bases; junction bases outside the gene matches: 6. The CDR3 is 14 amino acids. Germline assignment: CDR1 SGHNT and CDR2 YYREEE (reference sequence). CDR3 in amino acids: CASSLERTGYEQFF. CDR3 nucleotides: TGTGCCAGCAGCTTGGAAAGGACAGGGTACGAGCAGTTCTTC.

The chain employs TRBV6-5 and TRBJ2-7; 7 nucleotides match TRBD2. Germline CDR1 is MNHEY and CDR2 is SVGAGI. The J segment lost 0 bases and the V segment lost 6 bases, leaving 8 bases of the junction unmatched. This CDR3 spans 15 amino acids. The CDR3 protein is CASSSREGSSYEQYF. Written as DNA, the CDR3 is TGTGCCAGCAGCTCAAGGGAGGGGTCCTCCTACGAGCAGTACTTC.

V usage is TRBV2 and J usage is TRBJ2-2; 8 bases align to TRBD1. The CDR3 is 15 residues long. Germline CDR1 is SNHLY and CDR2 is FYNNEI. Unmatched junction bases numbered 2, after V lost 5 bases and J lost 0 bases. CDR3 bases: TGTGCCAGCAGTTTGACAGGGGCGAACACCGGGGAGCTGTTTTTT. Residues: CASSLTGANTGELFF.

The chain carries TRBV7-9 and TRBJ2-1, with 9 bases aligning to TRBD2. The V segment lost 3 bases and the J segment 7 bases; nucleotides outside the gene matches: 13. Germline V gene sequence: CDR1 SEHNR, CDR2 FQNEAQ (reference sequence). CDR3 size: 17 residues. CDR3 loop: CASSFLGWGLASNEQFF. The CDR3 region has the DNA TGTGCCAGCAGCTTCCTGGGGTGGGGACTAGCCTCTAATGAGCAGTTCTTC.

The chain combines TRBV6-6 with TRBJ2-1; 9 nucleotides match TRBD2. Trimming removed 6 bases from V and 8 bases from J; junction bases left unmatched: 8. Germline assignment: CDR1 MNHNY and CDR2 SVGAGI (reference sequence). The CDR3 runs to 14 residues. The CDR3 region is CASSSRIAGDEQFF. The CDR3 bases are TGTGCCAGCAGCTCTAGGATAGCGGGAGATGAGCAGTTCTTC.

J is TRBJ2-4 and V is TRBV5-4, with TRBD2 as a possible D gene (5 bases). This CDR3 has 16 amino acids. V was shortened by 0 bases and J by 7 bases, with 17 bases between the two germline ends. Germline loops: CDR1 SGHNT, CDR2 YYREEE (reference sequence). As DNA, the CDR3 is TGTGCCAGCAGCTTGGGTGGCGGGCGGGCTTCGAACATTCAGTACTTC. This codes for CASSLGGGRASNIQYF.

The rearrangement links TRBV7-9 to TRBJ2-7; 8 nucleotides align to TRBD2. V was clipped by 1 base and J by 6 bases; unmatched bases: 8. CDR1 is SEHNR, CDR2 FQNEAQ, per germline (reference sequence). The length of the CDR3 is 15 residues. The CDR3 spells CASSLGGRRVSEQYF. The DNA for the CDR3 is TGTGCCAGCAGCTTAGGCGGGAGGCGAGTCTCCGAGCAGTACTTC.